This TCR beta chain emerged from a study of cytomegalovirus exposure and HLA in healthy donors. Study-wide findings and caveats: Some TCR beta chains (more than 150 of them) were listed as cytomegalovirus-associated. For most TCR sequences rarity was the rule, although some public TCRs occurred in many donors.

Profiling relied on immunoSEQ multiplex PCR, and the TCRdb table lists in-frame clones only, not all of them. Altogether roughly 150,000 clones are present, over 80% being singletons, with the ten largest covering about 2.1%. With respect to this clone: Antigen unknown.

This receptor was obtained from a man younger than 45 in good health and CMV-seropositive. What was sequenced was PBMCs.

CDR3 loop: CASSQGSGGAYEQYF. In DNA form, the CDR3 reads TGCGCCAGCAGCCAAGGGAGCGGGGGTGCCTACGAGCAGTACTTC. The chain joins TRBV4-3 to TRBJ2-7; 8 bases are a match to TRBD2. Germline lookup yields CDR1 LGHNA and CDR2 YSLEER. This CDR3 comprises 15 residues. The J segment lost 2 bases and the V segment lost 1 base, leaving 4 bases of the junction unmatched.